The next 16 T cell receptor beta chains were all read from a single sample in a study of cytomegalovirus exposure and HLA in healthy donors. Generated by immunoSEQ multiplex PCR, the TCRdb table keeps only in-frame clones and is missing some. The sample includes tens of thousands of clones, roughly 92% of them seen just once. Material for sequencing was PBMCs. These receptors were obtained from a woman in her 30s in good health and CMV-seropositive.

The genes are TRBV11-2 and TRBJ2-4; possibly TRBD1 for D (5 bases). Per germline, CDR1 SGHAT and CDR2 FQNNGV. This CDR3 has 14 amino acids. Trimming pared 5 bases from V and 7 bases from J, leaving 15 bases between. In nucleotides, the CDR3 is TGTGCCAGCAGCGAGTTAAGAGGACATAACATTCAGTACTTC. It is translated as CASSELRGHNIQYF.

The J gene is TRBJ1-1, the V gene TRBV10-3, with TRBD1 as a possible D gene (5 bases). V was pared by 7 bases and J by 5 bases, with 11 bases between. The CDR3 covers 12 residues. Germline V lookup: CDR1 ENHRY, CDR2 SYGVKD. The CDR3 DNA reads as TGTGCCATCACTTCCGGGGGAACTGAAGCTTTCTTT. Protein product: CAITSGGTEAFF.

V is TRBV19 and J is TRBJ2-1, with TRBD2 matching 15 bases. CDR1 and CDR2 (germline): LNHDA, SQIVND (reference sequence). After removal of 6 bases from V and 2 bases from J, the junction contained 11 bases not matched to a gene. This CDR3 region has 19 residues. This CDR3 is CASRDPSGLAGGAYNEQFF. The CDR3 DNA reads TGTGCCAGTAGGGATCCATCCGGACTAGCGGGAGGGGCCTACAATGAGCAGTTCTTC.

The chain is built from TRBV6-5 and TRBJ2-7; D gene uncertain. Germline CDR1 and CDR2: MNHEY and SVGAGI. CDR3 size: 15 residues. V was shortened by 0 bases and J by 3 bases, with 12 bases between the two germline ends. The CDR3 loop reads CASSYSSVSYYEQYF. The CDR3 region has the DNA TGTGCCAGCAGTTACTCGAGCGTATCTTACTACGAGCAGTACTTC.

The V gene is TRBV6-1, the J gene TRBJ1-2; no definite D call. Deletions cut 6 bases from V and 13 bases from J, with 18 bases between. Germline CDR1 is MNHNS and CDR2 is SASEGT. There are 12 residues in the CDR3. The CDR3 DNA follows: TGTGCCAGCAGGGAGTTACTATTGGGTGGCACCTTC. It is translated as CASRELLLGGTF.

This sequence joins TRBV7-7 and TRBJ2-7; TRBD2 matches at 7 bases. The CDR3 contains 15 residues. Germline-derived CDR1 and CDR2 are SSHAT and FNYEAQ (reference sequence). V shed 3 bases, J shed 0 bases, and the junction held 5 bases outside the gene matches. CDR3 sequence reads: CASSFFREDSYEQYF. As DNA, the CDR3 is TGTGCCAGCAGCTTCTTCCGGGAGGACTCCTACGAGCAGTACTTC. Full variable domain (outside the CDR3, taken from reference TRBV7-7 and TRBJ2-7): GAGVSQSPRYKVTKRGQDVTLRCDPISSHATLYWYQQALGQGPEFLTYFNYEAQPDKSGLPSDRFSAERPEGSISTLTIQRTEQRDSAMYRCASSFFREDSYEQYFGPGTRLTVT.

V gene TRBV9 combines with J gene TRBJ2-1, with D perhaps matching TRBD2 (6 bases). Per germline, CDR1 SGDLS and CDR2 YYNGEE. This CDR3 is built from 15 residues. Trimming took 3 bases from V and 0 from J, leaving 10 bases between them. CDR3 sequence reads: CASSDSGNSYNEQFF. The CDR3 DNA reads as TGTGCCAGCAGCGATAGCGGTAACTCCTACAATGAGCAGTTCTTC.

The chain combines TRBV28 with TRBJ2-6; TRBD1 aligns across 10 bases. Germline lookup yields CDR1 MDHEN and CDR2 SYDVKM. This CDR3 has 20 amino acids. With 3 bases clipped from V and 0 bases from J, the junction kept 11 bases outside the gene matches. CDR3 protein: CASSFPRTGGKSSGANVLTF. The CDR3 nucleotides are TGTGCCAGCAGTTTCCCTCGGACAGGGGGGAAAAGCTCTGGGGCCAACGTCCTGACTTTC.

J is TRBJ2-7 and V is TRBV7-6; weak D call: TRBD2 (5 bases). The germline V gene has CDR1 SGHVS and CDR2 FNYEAQ. V was pared by 4 bases and J by 6 bases, with 13 bases between. This CDR3 spans 13 amino acids. CDR3 region: CASSSGGWGEQYF. CDR3 coding DNA: TGTGCCAGCAGCTCCGGAGGTTGGGGCGAGCAGTACTTC.

This clone was observed a single time. The V and J genes are TRBV7-8 and TRBJ2-5, with TRBD1 identical over 7 bases. This CDR3 region has 16 residues. Germline values: CDR1 SGHVS, CDR2 FQNEAQ. The ends lost 1 base at V and 3 bases at J; junction bases unmatched: 8. The CDR3 protein is CASSLGRGLAEETQYF. CDR3 sequence (DNA): TGTGCCAGCAGCTTAGGCAGGGGGTTAGCAGAAGAGACCCAGTACTTC.

V and J are TRBV6-1 and TRBJ2-1; 13 nucleotides agree with TRBD2. CDR3 length: 16 residues. The germline CDR1 and CDR2 sequences are MNHNS and SASEGT. V dropped 3 bases and J dropped 9; count of bases not matched to a gene: 8. For the CDR3, the DNA is TGTGCCAGCAGTGAGAGAGGACTAGCGGGAGTTGGTGAGCAGTTCTTC. This gives the protein CASSERGLAGVGEQFF.

The rearrangement joins TRBV6-1 to TRBJ2-5; perhaps TRBD1 as D (6 bases). This CDR3 is 16 amino acids long. Trimming pared 2 bases from V and 5 bases from J, leaving 18 bases between. Germline V gives CDR1 MNHNS, CDR2 SASEGT. The CDR3 is CASSEPENRVGETQYF. In DNA form, the CDR3 reads TGTGCCAGCAGTGAACCCGAAAACAGGGTGGGGGAGACCCAGTACTTC.

This clone appeared a few times. The rearrangement uses TRBV19 and TRBJ1-1; 10 bases fit TRBD1. The germline V gene encodes CDR1 LNHDA and CDR2 SQIVND (reference sequence). Trimming removed 6 bases from V and 11 bases from J; junction bases left unmatched: 6. CDR3 length: 12 amino acids. CDR3 residues: CASSPDRGMAFF. The CDR3, as DNA: TGTGCCAGTAGCCCGGACAGGGGGATGGCTTTCTTT.

This clone was seen only once. The CDR3 sequence is CASSARTATNEKLFF. DNA for the CDR3: TGTGCCAGCAGCGCCCGGACAGCAACTAATGAAAAACTGTTTTTT. The chain couples TRBV7-2 to TRBJ1-4; D possibly corresponds to TRBD1 (6 bases). V was trimmed by 5 bases and J by 0 bases, leaving 10 bases between them. This CDR3 spans 15 amino acids. Germline V gives CDR1 SGHTA, CDR2 FQGNSA.

The chain has TRBV27 and TRBJ2-3, with D possibly matching TRBD1 (5 bases). Per germline, CDR1 MNHEY and CDR2 SMNVEV (reference sequence). V was clipped by 4 bases and J by 5 bases, with 16 bases between them. CDR3 size: 15 residues. The CDR3 sequence is CASSSGPKGIDTQYF. The CDR3 DNA reads as TGTGCCAGCAGTTCGGGCCCCAAGGGGATAGATACGCAGTATTTT.

This chain links TRBV28 with TRBJ2-7; TRBD1 matches at 7 bases. The V and J ends lost 7 bases and 3 bases, in that order; junction bases with no gene match: 3. This CDR3 comprises 12 residues. CDR1 is MDHEN and CDR2 is SYDVKM in the germline V gene. The CDR3 is CASTRGIYEQYF. CDR3 coding DNA: TGTGCCAGCACCAGGGGGATCTACGAGCAGTACTTC.